These 15 T cell receptor beta chains were all obtained from the same sample, sequenced in a study of cytomegalovirus exposure and HLA in healthy donors. Primers included in the PCR were 60 Vbeta and 13 Jbeta primers. The table came from immunoSEQ multiplex PCR; TCRdb's copy has only in-frame clones and leaves some out. The top ten hold roughly 4.3% of the sample, which has roughly 150,000 clones, about 76% seen once. Sequences were obtained from PBMCs. These receptors were obtained from a male donor in good health and CMV-seronegative.

CDR3 nucleotide sequence: TGTGCCAGCAGTGCTCGGACAGAGGATGCCCCCCTCTACGAGCAGTACTTC. It codes for CASSARTEDAPLYEQYF. The V and J genes are TRBV9 and TRBJ2-7; D may be TRBD1 (6 bases). CDR1 and CDR2 from the germline V gene are SGDLS and YYNGEE. The V end lost 5 bases, the J end lost 3 bases, and 24 bases lay between the germline ends. The CDR3 loop spans 17 amino acids.

The chain joins TRBV4-3 to TRBJ1-2, with D perhaps matching TRBD1 (5 bases). The CDR3 sequence is 15 residues long. From germline, CDR1 is LGHNA and CDR2 YSLEER. V dropped 1 base and J dropped 4 bases, with 13 bases sitting between them. The CDR3 here is CASSQVAGPAYGYTF. The CDR3, as DNA: TGCGCCAGCAGCCAAGTTGCGGGACCCGCCTATGGCTACACCTTC.

This clone showed up just once. The rearrangement joins TRBV7-6 to TRBJ2-1; 12 nucleotides match TRBD2. Trimming cost V 1 base and J 5 bases; bases outside gene matches: 6. The CDR3 extends over 17 amino acids. Looked up from germline, CDR1 is SGHVS and CDR2 is FNYEAQ. CDR3 nucleotides: TGTGCCAGCAGCTTAGAGGCTAGCGGGGGGGCCCACAATGAGCAGTTCTTC. As protein: CASSLEASGGAHNEQFF.

V usage is TRBV7-3 and J usage is TRBJ1-1; no firm D call. This CDR3 has 15 residues. V was clipped by 5 bases and J by 4 bases, with 17 bases between them. CDR1 and CDR2 (germline): SGHTA, FQGTGA. CDR3 nucleotide sequence: TGTGCCAGCAGCCCCCTAGACGCCCCGGGCACTGAAGCTTTCTTT. Its protein product is CASSPLDAPGTEAFF.

Remarks on this clone: An end of the junction differs from the germline gene, which may be a read error. J is TRBJ2-1 and V is TRBV12-5, with D possibly TRBD2 on 6 matching bases. CDR1 and CDR2 from the germline V gene are LGHNT and FRNRAP. CDR3 size: 12 residues. For the CDR3, the DNA is TGTGCTAGTGGTTTGGTACAGGCGGGATGGATCTTC. This sequence encodes CASGLVQAGWIF.

This clone was seen only a few times. The CDR3 nucleotides are TGTGCCAGCAGCTGGACTGGCACCGGGGAGCTGTTTTTT. It translates to CASSWTGTGELFF. This chain links TRBV13 with TRBJ2-2, with D possibly being TRBD2 (5 bases). The V end lost 4 bases, the J end lost 4 bases, and 7 bases lay between the germline ends. This CDR3 comprises 13 residues. Germline CDR1 and CDR2: PRHDT and FYEKMQ (reference sequence). Full variable domain (rest looked up from reference TRBV13 and TRBJ2-2): AAGVIQSPRHLIKEKRETATLKCYPIPRHDTVYWYQQGPGQDPQFLISFYEKMQSDKGSIPDRFSAQQFSDYHSELNMSSLELGDSALYFCASSWTGTGELFFGEGSRLTVL.

V usage is TRBV11-2 and J usage is TRBJ2-1; 10 bases are shared with TRBD2. Per the germline V gene, CDR1 is SGHAT and CDR2 is FQNNGV. V lost 2 bases, J lost 9 bases, and 4 bases stayed unmatched. There are 14 residues in the CDR3. This chain's CDR3 is CASSLLAGAGEQFF. CDR3 bases: TGTGCCAGCAGCTTACTAGCGGGAGCTGGTGAGCAGTTCTTC. The whole variable domain, remainder taken from reference TRBV11-2 and TRBJ2-1, is EAGVAQSPRYKIIEKRQSVAFWCNPISGHATLYWYQQILGQGPKLLIQFQNNGVVDDSQLPKDRFSAERLKGVDSTLKIQPAKLEDSAVYLCASSLLAGAGEQFFGPGTRLTVL.

The chain employs TRBV7-8 and TRBJ2-7; unclear D gene. Deletions cut 5 bases from V and 3 bases from J, with 5 bases between. The CDR3 has 11 residues. The germline V gene encodes CDR1 SGHVS and CDR2 FQNEAQ. Here the CDR3 reads CASSTYYEQYF. The DNA for the CDR3 is TGTGCCAGCAGCACCTACTACGAGCAGTACTTC.

The V and J genes are TRBV21-1 and TRBJ2-5; the DNA was not used to check the table's D call, TRBD2. The J call may be in error: the DNA end matches TRBJ2-7 better. TRBV21-1 is marked as a pseudogene. The CDR3 is made up of 10 amino acids. This CDR3 reads CASSPNEQYF. DNA of the CDR3: TGTGCCAGCAGTCCTAACGAGCAGTACTTC.

The CDR3 here is CASKLRDSELYGYTF. The CDR3 coding sequence is TGTGCCAGCAAACTTCGGGACAGCGAGCTCTATGGCTACACCTTC. The V and J genes are TRBV21-1 and TRBJ1-2; no DNA check was done on the table's D call, TRBD1. TRBV21-1 is noted as a pseudogene. The CDR3 has 15 residues.

This chain joins TRBV18 and TRBJ1-1; TRBD1 might be the D (6 bases). The CDR3 is 15 residues long. Germline V lookup: CDR1 KGHSH, CDR2 LQKENI. The V gene lost 5 bases and the J gene lost 5 bases, with 18 bases spanning the gap. The CDR3 loop reads CASSSTGTFGTEAFF. In nucleotides, the CDR3 is TGTGCCAGCTCATCGACAGGCACCTTTGGTACTGAAGCTTTCTTT.

The rearrangement joins TRBV15 to TRBJ2-3, with TRBD1 identical over 9 bases. The V segment lost 0 bases and the J segment 6 bases; nucleotides outside the gene matches: 10. The CDR3 totals 17 residues. CDR1 and CDR2 from the germline V gene are LNHNV and YYDKDF (reference sequence). CDR3 DNA sequence: TGTGCCACCAGCAGAGATCGGAGACAGGGGGTTCGGGATACGCAGTATTTT. Translating gives CATSRDRRQGVRDTQYF.

The chain combines TRBV11-3 with TRBJ2-5; TRBD1 matches 8 bases. The CDR3 spans 14 residues. The V segment lost 5 bases and the J segment 2 bases; nucleotides outside the gene matches: 4. Germline CDR1 SGHNT, CDR2 YENEEA. CDR3 coding DNA: TGTGCCAGCAGCCCGAGGACAGGGCAAGAGACCCAGTACTTC. The encoded protein is CASSPRTGQETQYF.

V and J are TRBV19 and TRBJ2-1, with D possibly being TRBD2 (7 bases). The CDR3 has 14 amino acids. V was shortened by 7 bases and J by 1 base, with 11 bases between the two germline ends. Germline V gives CDR1 LNHDA, CDR2 SQIVND (reference sequence). The CDR3 here is CASIGGPSYNEQFF. Written as DNA, the CDR3 is TGTGCCAGTATCGGGGGGCCTTCCTACAATGAGCAGTTCTTC.

In this sample, this clone turned up once. The rearrangement links TRBV11-2 to TRBJ2-7; 10 positions match TRBD1. V lost 5 bases to trimming and J lost 2 bases; unmatched junction nucleotides: 6. Germline CDR1 reads SGHAT; CDR2 reads FQNNGV. CDR3 length: 15 residues. Here the CDR3 reads CASSVGQGVTYEQYF. CDR3 sequence (DNA): TGTGCCAGCAGCGTTGGACAGGGGGTTACCTACGAGCAGTACTTC.